This T cell receptor (beta chain) was identified during a study of PD-L1 blockade in urothelial cancer. Study information: It was around 2014 that patients started atezolizumab at 1,200 mg intravenously every 3 weeks. Per blood sample, T cells had a median of roughly 150,000. About 90% of the roughly 29 patients comprised males who had bladder-origin urothelial cancer.

Indicated time point: pretreatment peripheral blood. CDR3 length: 14 residues. V lost 2 bases to trimming and J lost 3 bases, with 10 bases between them. Germline assignment: CDR1 KGHSH and CDR2 LQKENI. Libraries were prepared by immunoSEQ multiplex PCR; TCRdb keeps only in-frame clonotypes and omits some of them. The repertoire holds tens of thousands of clones, with 75% to 85% as singletons. The chain has TRBV18 and TRBJ1-2; D is unclear. The receptor was derived from an older man with urothelial cancer. Sequenced here: PBMCs, sampled around atezolizumab (anti-PD-L1) treatment. The CDR3 DNA reads TGTGCCAGCTCACCAAGTACGGGGTACTATGGCTACACCTTC. Encoded protein: CASSPSTGYYGYTF.